This T cell receptor (beta chain) is drawn from a study of T cell responses to AZD1222 COVID-19 vaccine. Study-level results: Baseline antibody screening turned up just six or seven seropositive AZD1222 recipients. White British people made up most donors, females outnumbered males, and clonal diversity was possibly underestimated. The study found vaccine-associated CD4 TCRs spanning spike, dominant at 160-218 and 743-854.

The CDR3 is 14 residues long. The V gene's germline CDR1 is LNHDA and CDR2 SQIVND (reference sequence). Trimming took off 1 base at V and 1 base at J, with 5 bases between the two ends. Libraries were prepared by immunoSEQ multiplex PCR; TCRdb keeps only in-frame clonotypes and omits some of them. The sample has some 200,000 clones; approximately 90% are singletons. This clone is a singleton in its sample. The antigen remains unidentified. The chain joins TRBV19 to TRBJ2-1; D uncertain. The sample in question was peripheral blood, obtained 28 days after the second AZD1222 dose. This TCR was recovered from an adult who received the AZD1222 COVID-19 vaccine. The CDR3 spells CASSIAWSYNEQFF. CDR3 sequence (DNA): TGTGCCAGTAGTATAGCGTGGTCCTACAATGAGCAGTTCTTC.